One and the same sample provided the 16 T cell receptor beta chains below, sequenced in a study of early T cells in non-severe SARS-CoV-2 infection. TCRdb used MiXCR to reprocess the 5' RACE reads, holding one entry per CDR3 protein. The repertoire holds 45,000 to 55,000 distinct CDR3 sequences, with under 7.5% as singletons. Sequenced input: whole blood. The receptors here all came from an adult who was a healthcare worker with PCR-confirmed SARS-CoV-2 infection or an uninfected control (not recorded which).

This clonotype was observed many times. V is TRBV29-1 and J is TRBJ1-3; D unclear. Germline CDR1 SQVTM, CDR2 ANQGSEA. The CDR3 covers 13 residues. The V and J ends lost 3 bases and 2 bases respectively, with 8 bases between them. The CDR3 DNA sequence: TGCAGCGTTGAGGACGGGACTGGAAACACCATATATTTT. Protein: CSVEDGTGNTIYF.

This chain connects TRBV25-1 to TRBJ2-7, with D possibly being TRBD1 (6 bases). Germline V gene data show CDR1 as MGHDK and CDR2 as SYGVNS. V shed 3 bases and J shed 2 bases, with 11 bases lying between them. CDR3 length equals 14 residues. CDR3 sequence reads: CASSDRDITYEQYF. The DNA for the CDR3 is TGTGCCAGCAGTGACCGGGACATTACCTACGAGCAGTACTTC.

Many counts were recorded for this clonotype. The J gene is TRBJ2-2, the V gene TRBV3-1; no reliable D call. In germline, CDR1 is LGHDT, CDR2 YNNKEL (reference sequence). Trimming shortened V by 3 bases and J by 7 bases, and 15 bases separated the two germline ends. The CDR3 runs to 15 residues. The CDR3 region is CASSQFRTIGGELFF. The DNA of the CDR3 is TGTGCCAGCAGCCAGTTTAGAACCATTGGCGGGGAGCTGTTTTTT. The whole variable domain, filled in from reference TRBV3-1 and TRBJ2-2, reads DTAVSQTPKYLVTQMGNDKSIKCEQNLGHDTMYWYKQDSKKFLKIMFSYNNKELIINETVPNRFSPKSPDKAHLNLHINSLELGDSAVYFCASSQFRTIGGELFFGEGSRLTVL.

V and J are TRBV11-2 and TRBJ2-3; no clear D gene. Germline CDR1 and CDR2: SGHAT and FQNNGV. V dropped 1 base and J dropped 2 bases, with 10 bases sitting between them. This CDR3 has 15 residues. As DNA, the CDR3 is TGTGCCAGCAGCTTAGGCAGCCACTCCACAGATACGCAGTATTTT. It codes for CASSLGSHSTDTQYF.

In this sample, this clonotype turned up many times. The gene calls are TRBV2 and TRBJ2-3; tentative D call: TRBD1 (6 bases). CDR1 and CDR2 (germline): SNHLY, FYNNEI. V was cut by 10 bases and J by 2 bases, with 19 bases left in between. The CDR3 is made up of 15 amino acids. The CDR3 sequence: CAIGQTLTSTDTQYF. The CDR3 DNA reads as TGTGCCATAGGACAGACGCTAACCTCCACAGATACGCAGTATTTT.

This clonotype appeared a few times. The rearrangement uses TRBV11-3 and TRBJ2-2; TRBD1 aligns across 8 bases. V was clipped by 4 bases and J by 13 bases; unmatched bases: 11. The CDR3 has 14 residues. The germline CDR1 and CDR2 sequences are SGHNT and YENEEA. As DNA, the CDR3 is TGTGCCAGCAGCTCCCATGATGGACAGGGCGGGCTGTTTTTT. Its protein product is CASSSHDGQGGLFF.

The V and J genes are TRBV5-1 and TRBJ2-4; the D gene is possibly TRBD1 (6 bases). Germline CDR1 reads SGHRS; CDR2 reads YFSETQ. CDR3 length: 16 amino acids. V shed 3 bases and J shed 5 bases, with 18 bases lying between them. The CDR3 coding sequence is TGCGCCAGCAGCTGGAAGGACAGACAACCCCAAAACATTCAGTACTTC. Translation: CASSWKDRQPQNIQYF.

This clonotype was counted at least ten times. This chain uses TRBV7-9 with TRBJ1-1; D gene uncertain. The CDR3 consists of 13 residues. The germline gives CDR1 SEHNR, CDR2 FQNEAQ (reference sequence). The V end was cut by 4 bases, the J end by 1 base, with 7 bases between. The CDR3 nucleotides are TGTGCCAGCAGCTGGCCCCCGAACACTGAAGCTTTCTTT. The encoded protein is CASSWPPNTEAFF.

This clonotype was seen more than once but under ten times. The chain joins TRBV12-3 or TRBV12-4 to TRBJ1-6, with 10 nucleotides matching TRBD1. The junction had 8 bases not matched to a gene; V was cut back by 5 bases and J by 10 bases. This CDR3 has 15 amino acids. CDR3 in amino acids: CASSPDRGRYSPLHF. The CDR3 DNA reads as TGTGCCAGCAGTCCAGACAGGGGGCGATACTCACCCCTCCACTTT.

This clonotype was observed many times. The chain links TRBV12-3 or TRBV12-4 to TRBJ1-1, with D unresolved. The V and J ends lost 5 bases and 0 bases respectively, with 13 bases between them. The CDR3 loop spans 15 amino acids. The DNA for the CDR3 is TGTGCCAGCAGTGGGGTGGAGGGCATGAACACTGAAGCTTTCTTT. This sequence encodes CASSGVEGMNTEAFF.

This clonotype occurred a few times. This chain joins TRBV3-1 and TRBJ2-7; 12 bases agree with TRBD2. Germline loops: CDR1 LGHDT, CDR2 YNNKEL (reference sequence). Trimming removed 1 base from V and 2 bases from J; junction bases left unmatched: 6. The CDR3 is 17 residues long. CDR3 amino acids: CASSQGLAGGTTYEQYF. CDR3 DNA sequence: TGTGCCAGCAGCCAAGGGCTAGCGGGGGGGACGACCTACGAGCAGTACTTC.

This clonotype was counted many times. The chain couples TRBV2 to TRBJ2-7; tentatively, D is TRBD2 (6 bases). Germline CDR1 and CDR2: SNHLY and FYNNEI. The CDR3 runs to 12 residues. Trimming stripped 4 bases from V and 3 bases from J, with 7 bases between. This chain's CDR3 is CASSVEGYEQYF. For the CDR3, the DNA is TGTGCCAGCAGTGTGGAGGGCTACGAGCAGTACTTC.

In its sample, this clonotype was seen many times. J is TRBJ2-7 and V is TRBV6-1; a weak D match, TRBD1 (5 bases). Trimming pared 3 bases from V and 4 bases from J, leaving 10 bases between. Per the germline V gene, CDR1 is MNHNS and CDR2 is SASEGT. The CDR3 length is 13 residues. The DNA for the CDR3 is TGTGCCAGCAGTGACCCGACAGTTTACGAGCAGTACTTC. This translates into CASSDPTVYEQYF.

This clonotype was detected a few times. The rearrangement joins TRBV12-3 or TRBV12-4 to TRBJ1-1, with D possibly TRBD1 on 5 matching bases. The CDR3 has 14 amino acids. V lost 3 bases to trimming and J lost 4 bases, with 12 bases between them. The chain's CDR3 is CASSFRGGATEAFF. The DNA for the CDR3 is TGTGCCAGCAGTTTTCGCGGGGGAGCCACTGAAGCTTTCTTT.

This clonotype was observed many times. The chain recombines TRBV30 with TRBJ1-5; maybe TRBD1 (5 bases). The length of the CDR3 is 14 residues. From germline, CDR1 is GTSNPN and CDR2 SVGIG (reference sequence). Trimming removed 1 base from V and 4 bases from J, with 11 bases in between. CDR3 sequence: CAWSGGTWNQPQHF. Here the CDR3 DNA reads TGTGCCTGGAGTGGAGGGACGTGGAATCAGCCCCAGCATTTT.

This clonotype came up many times. The chain couples TRBV4-2 to TRBJ2-3; perhaps D is TRBD1 or TRBD2 (5 bases each). V gave up 4 bases and J gave up 4 bases, with 12 bases separating them. This CDR3 region has 14 residues. The germline V gene encodes CDR1 LGHNA and CDR2 YNFKEQ. CDR3 loop: CASSPLSGPDTQYF. CDR3 in DNA: TGTGCCAGCAGCCCCCTTTCGGGACCAGATACGCAGTATTTT.